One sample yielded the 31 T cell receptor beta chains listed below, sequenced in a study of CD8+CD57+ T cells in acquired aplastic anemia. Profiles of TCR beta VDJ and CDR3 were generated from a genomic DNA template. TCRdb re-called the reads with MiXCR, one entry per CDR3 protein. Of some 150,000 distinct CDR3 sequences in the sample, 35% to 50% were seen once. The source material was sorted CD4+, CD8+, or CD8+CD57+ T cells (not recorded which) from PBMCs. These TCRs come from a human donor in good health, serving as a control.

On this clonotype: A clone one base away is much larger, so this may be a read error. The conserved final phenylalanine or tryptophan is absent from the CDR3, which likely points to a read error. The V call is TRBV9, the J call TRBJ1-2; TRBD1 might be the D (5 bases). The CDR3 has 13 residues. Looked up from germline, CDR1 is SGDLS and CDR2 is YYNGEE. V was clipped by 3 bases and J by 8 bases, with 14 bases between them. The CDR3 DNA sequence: TGTGCCAGCAGCGGACAGCCGGTCAGGGGCTACACCTCC. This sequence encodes CASSGQPVRGYTS.

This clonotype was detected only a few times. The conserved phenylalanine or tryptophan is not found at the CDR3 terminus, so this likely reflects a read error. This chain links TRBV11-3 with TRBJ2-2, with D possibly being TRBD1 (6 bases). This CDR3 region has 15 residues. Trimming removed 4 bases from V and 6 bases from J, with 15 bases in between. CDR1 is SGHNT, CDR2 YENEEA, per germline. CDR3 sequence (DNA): TGTGCCAGCAGCTCTGTCCGATGGGGGCCCGGGGAGCTGTTTTCT. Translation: CASSSVRWGPGELFS.

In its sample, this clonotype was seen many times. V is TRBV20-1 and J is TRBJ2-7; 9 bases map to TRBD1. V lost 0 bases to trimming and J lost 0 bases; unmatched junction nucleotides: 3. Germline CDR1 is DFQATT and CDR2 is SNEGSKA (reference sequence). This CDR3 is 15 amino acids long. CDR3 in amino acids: CSARDSQGASYEQYF. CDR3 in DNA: TGCAGTGCTAGAGACTCACAGGGGGCCTCCTACGAGCAGTACTTC.

CDR3 coding DNA: TGTGCCAGTTCGGGCCCAGCGGGACGGCGAGACTCTGGAGGAAACACCATATATTTT. It codes for CASSGPAGRRDSGGNTIYF. The chain has TRBV19 and TRBJ1-3; weak D call: TRBD1 (5 bases). The germline gives CDR1 LNHDA, CDR2 SQIVND (reference sequence). The CDR3 is made up of 19 amino acids. Trimming removed 8 bases at V and 4 bases at J, with 30 bases between.

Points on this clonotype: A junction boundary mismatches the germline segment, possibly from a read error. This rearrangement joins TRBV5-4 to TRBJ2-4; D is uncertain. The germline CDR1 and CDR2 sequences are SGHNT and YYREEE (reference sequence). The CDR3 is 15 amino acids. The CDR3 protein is CASGLFQPTKNIQYF. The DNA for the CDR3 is TGTGCCAGCGGCTTGTTTCAGCCAACCAAAAACATTCAGTACTTC.

The CDR3 region is CASSISQGATGELFF. Here the CDR3 DNA reads TGCGCCAGCAGTATAAGTCAGGGGGCCACCGGGGAGCTGTTTTTT. The chain has TRBV5-1 and TRBJ2-2, with 8 positions matching TRBD1. Germline V gene sequence: CDR1 SGHRS, CDR2 YFSETQ. Unmatched junction bases numbered 7, after V lost 5 bases and J lost 4 bases. The CDR3 has 15 amino acids.

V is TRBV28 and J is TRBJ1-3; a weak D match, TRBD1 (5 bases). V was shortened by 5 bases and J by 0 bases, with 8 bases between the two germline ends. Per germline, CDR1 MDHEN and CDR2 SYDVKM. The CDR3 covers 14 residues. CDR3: CASSRGFSGNTIYF. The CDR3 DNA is TGTGCCAGCAGTCGGGGCTTCTCTGGAAACACCATATATTTT.

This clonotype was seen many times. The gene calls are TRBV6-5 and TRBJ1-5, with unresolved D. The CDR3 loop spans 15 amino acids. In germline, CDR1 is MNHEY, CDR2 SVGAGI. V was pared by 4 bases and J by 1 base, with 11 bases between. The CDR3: CASSSVPISNQPQHF. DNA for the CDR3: TGTGCCAGCAGTTCTGTACCTATAAGCAATCAGCCCCAGCATTTT.

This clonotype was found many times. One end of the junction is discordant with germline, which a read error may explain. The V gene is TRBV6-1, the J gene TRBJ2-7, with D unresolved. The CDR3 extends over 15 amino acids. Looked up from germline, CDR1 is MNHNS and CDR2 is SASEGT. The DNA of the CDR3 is TGTGCCAGCAGTGCCAATTGGGCGGATAACTACGTGCAGTACTTC. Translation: CASSANWADNYVQYF.

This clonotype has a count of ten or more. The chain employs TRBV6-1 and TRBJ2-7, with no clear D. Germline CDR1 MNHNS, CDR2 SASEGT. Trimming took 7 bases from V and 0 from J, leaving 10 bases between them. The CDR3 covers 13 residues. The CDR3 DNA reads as TGTGCCAGCATTATACCGGGCTCCTACGAGCAGTACTTC. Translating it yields CASIIPGSYEQYF.

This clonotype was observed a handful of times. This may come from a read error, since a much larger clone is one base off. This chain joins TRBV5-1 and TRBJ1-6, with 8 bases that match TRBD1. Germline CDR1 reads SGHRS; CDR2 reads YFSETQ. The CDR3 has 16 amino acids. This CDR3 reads CASGLGGQGINSPLHF. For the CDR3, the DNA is TGCGCCAGCGGCTTGGGAGGACAGGGAATCAATTCACCCCTCCACTTT.

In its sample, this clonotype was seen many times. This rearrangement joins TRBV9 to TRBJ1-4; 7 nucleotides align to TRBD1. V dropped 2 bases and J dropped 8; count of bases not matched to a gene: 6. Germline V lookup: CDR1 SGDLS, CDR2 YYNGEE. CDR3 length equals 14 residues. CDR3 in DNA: TGTGCCAGCAGCGTCCAGGGGGGCGGGGAAAAACTGTTTTTT. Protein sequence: CASSVQGGGEKLFF.

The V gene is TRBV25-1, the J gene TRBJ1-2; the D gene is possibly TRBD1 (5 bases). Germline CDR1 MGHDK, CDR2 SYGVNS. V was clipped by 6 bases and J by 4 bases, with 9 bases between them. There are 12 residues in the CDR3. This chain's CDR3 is CASRSGSYGYTF. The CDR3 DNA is TGTGCCAGCAGGTCAGGGAGCTATGGCTACACCTTC.

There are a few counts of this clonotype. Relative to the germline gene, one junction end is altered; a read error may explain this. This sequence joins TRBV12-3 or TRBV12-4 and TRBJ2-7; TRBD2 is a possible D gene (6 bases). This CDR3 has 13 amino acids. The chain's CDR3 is CASSAGTSFEQYF. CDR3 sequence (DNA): TGTGCCAGCAGTGCCGGGACTTCCTTCGAGCAGTACTTC.

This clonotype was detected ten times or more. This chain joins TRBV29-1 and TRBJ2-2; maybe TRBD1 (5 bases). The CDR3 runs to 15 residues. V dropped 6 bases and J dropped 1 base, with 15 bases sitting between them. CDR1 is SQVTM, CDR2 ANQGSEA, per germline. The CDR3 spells CSVSPGRKNTGELFF. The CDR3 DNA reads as TGCAGCGTGAGCCCAGGGCGGAAGAACACCGGGGAGCTGTTTTTT.

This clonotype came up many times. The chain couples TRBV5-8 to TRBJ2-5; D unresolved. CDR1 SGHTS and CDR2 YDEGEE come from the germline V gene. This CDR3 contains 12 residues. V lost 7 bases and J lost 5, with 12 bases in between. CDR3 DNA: TGTGCCAGCGGAATTTCCCAGGAGACCCAGTACTTC. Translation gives CASGISQETQYF.

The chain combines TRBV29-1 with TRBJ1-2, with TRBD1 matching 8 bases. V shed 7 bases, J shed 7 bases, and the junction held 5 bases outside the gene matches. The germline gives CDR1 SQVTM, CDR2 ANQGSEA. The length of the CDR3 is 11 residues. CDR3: CSDRTGLGYTF. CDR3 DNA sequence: TGCAGCGACCGGACAGGGCTTGGCTACACCTTC.

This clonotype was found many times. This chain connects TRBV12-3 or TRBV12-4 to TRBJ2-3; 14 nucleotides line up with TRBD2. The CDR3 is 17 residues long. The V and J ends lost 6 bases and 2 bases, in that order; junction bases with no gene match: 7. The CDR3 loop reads CASSTLGLAGDTDTQYF. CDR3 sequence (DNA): TGTGCCAGCAGCACCCTGGGACTAGCGGGGGACACAGATACGCAGTATTTT.

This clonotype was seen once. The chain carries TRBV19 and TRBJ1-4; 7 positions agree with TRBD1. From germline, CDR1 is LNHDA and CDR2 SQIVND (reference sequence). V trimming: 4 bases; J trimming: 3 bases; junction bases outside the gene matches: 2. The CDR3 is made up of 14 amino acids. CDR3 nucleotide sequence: TGTGCCAGTAGTAGGGGGACAGCTAATGAAAAACTGTTTTTT. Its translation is CASSRGTANEKLFF.

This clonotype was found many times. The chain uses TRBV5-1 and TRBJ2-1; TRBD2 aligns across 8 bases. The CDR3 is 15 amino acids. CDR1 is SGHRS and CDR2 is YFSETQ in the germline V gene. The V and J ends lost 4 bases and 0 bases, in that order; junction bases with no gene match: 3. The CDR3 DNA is TGCGCCAGCAGCGACGGGACTAGCTCCTACAATGAGCAGTTCTTC. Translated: CASSDGTSSYNEQFF.

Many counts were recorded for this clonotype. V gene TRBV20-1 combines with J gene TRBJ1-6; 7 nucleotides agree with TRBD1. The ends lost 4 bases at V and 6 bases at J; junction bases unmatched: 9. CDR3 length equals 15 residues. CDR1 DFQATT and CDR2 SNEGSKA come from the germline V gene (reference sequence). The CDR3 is CSATLATGFNSPLHF. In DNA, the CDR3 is TGCAGTGCTACTCTAGCGACAGGGTTTAATTCACCCCTCCACTTT.

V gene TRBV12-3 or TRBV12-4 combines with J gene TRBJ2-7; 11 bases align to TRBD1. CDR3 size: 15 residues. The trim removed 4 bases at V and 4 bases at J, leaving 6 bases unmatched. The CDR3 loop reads CASSYYGDRGYEQYF. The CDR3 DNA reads TGTGCCAGCAGTTATTATGGGGACAGGGGGTACGAGCAGTACTTC.

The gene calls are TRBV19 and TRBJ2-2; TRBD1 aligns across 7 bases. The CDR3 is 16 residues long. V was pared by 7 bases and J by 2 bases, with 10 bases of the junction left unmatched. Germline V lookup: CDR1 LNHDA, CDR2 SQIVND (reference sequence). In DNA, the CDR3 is TGTGCCAGTAACATGGACAGGCTAACTAACACCGGGGAGCTGTTTTTT. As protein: CASNMDRLTNTGELFF.

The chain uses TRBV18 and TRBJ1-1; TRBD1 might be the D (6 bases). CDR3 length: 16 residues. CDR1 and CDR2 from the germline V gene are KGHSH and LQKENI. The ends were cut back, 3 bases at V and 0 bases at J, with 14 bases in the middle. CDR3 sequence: CASSPSGTLMNTEAFF. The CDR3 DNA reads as TGTGCCAGCTCACCCTCCGGGACACTAATGAACACTGAAGCTTTCTTT. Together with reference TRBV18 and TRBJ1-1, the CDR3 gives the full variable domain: NAGVMQNPRHLVRRRGQEARLRCSPMKGHSHVYWYRQLPEEGLKFMVYLQKENIIDESGMPKERFSAEFPKEGPSILRIQQVVRGDSAAYFCASSPSGTLMNTEAFFGQGTRLTVV.

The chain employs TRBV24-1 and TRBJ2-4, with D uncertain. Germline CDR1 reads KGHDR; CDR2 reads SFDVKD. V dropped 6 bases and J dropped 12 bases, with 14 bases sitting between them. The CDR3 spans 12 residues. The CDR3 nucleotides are TGTGCCACCAGTACCCAAGTGGGGTATCAGTACTTC. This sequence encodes CATSTQVGYQYF.

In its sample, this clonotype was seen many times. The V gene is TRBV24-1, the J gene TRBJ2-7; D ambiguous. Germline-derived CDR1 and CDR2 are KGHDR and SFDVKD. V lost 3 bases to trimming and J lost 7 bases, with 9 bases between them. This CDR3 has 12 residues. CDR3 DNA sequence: TGTGCCACCAGTGATCCGACATCTGAGCAGTACTTC. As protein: CATSDPTSEQYF.

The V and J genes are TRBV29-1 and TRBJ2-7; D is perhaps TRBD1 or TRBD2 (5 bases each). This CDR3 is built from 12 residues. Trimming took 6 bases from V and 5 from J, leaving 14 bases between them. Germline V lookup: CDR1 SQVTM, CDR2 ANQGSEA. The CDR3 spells CSVAAGSDEQYF. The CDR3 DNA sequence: TGCAGCGTAGCGGCAGGGAGTGACGAGCAGTACTTC.

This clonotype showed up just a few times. The CDR3 loop is CASSLSGPGGNTIYF. As DNA, the CDR3 is TGTGCCAGCAGCTTAAGTGGCCCGGGGGGAAACACCATATATTTT. V is TRBV5-6 and J is TRBJ1-3; no clear D. Per germline, CDR1 SGHDT and CDR2 YYEEEE. Deletions cut 2 bases from V and 4 bases from J, with 13 bases between. This CDR3 is 15 amino acids long.

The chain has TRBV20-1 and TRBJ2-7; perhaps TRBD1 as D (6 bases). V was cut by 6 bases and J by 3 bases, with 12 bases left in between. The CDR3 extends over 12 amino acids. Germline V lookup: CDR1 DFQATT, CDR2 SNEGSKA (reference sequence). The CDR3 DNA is TGCAGTGCGCGACAGGCGGGCTACGAGCAGTACTTC. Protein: CSARQAGYEQYF.

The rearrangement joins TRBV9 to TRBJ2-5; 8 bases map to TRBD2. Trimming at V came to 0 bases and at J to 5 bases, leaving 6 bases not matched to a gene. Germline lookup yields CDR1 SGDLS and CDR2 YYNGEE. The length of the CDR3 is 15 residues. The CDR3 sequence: CASSVEAGELETQYF. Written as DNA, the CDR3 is TGTGCCAGCAGCGTAGAAGCGGGGGAGCTTGAGACCCAGTACTTC.

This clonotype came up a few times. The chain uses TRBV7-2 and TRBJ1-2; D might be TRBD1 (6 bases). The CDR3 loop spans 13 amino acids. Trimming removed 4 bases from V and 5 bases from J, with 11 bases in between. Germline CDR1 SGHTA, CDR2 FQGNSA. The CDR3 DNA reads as TGTGCCAGCAGCTCAATACAGGGTTATGGCTACACCTTC. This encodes CASSSIQGYGYTF.